A single T cell receptor beta chain is shown here with its context. This sample is drawn from a study of type 1 regulatory T cells. For the study at large: T-allo10 is a Tr1-enriched, alloantigen-specific CD4 T cell product made in vitro.

The length of the CDR3 is 16 residues. V was pared by 2 bases and J by 4 bases, with 9 bases of the junction left unmatched. Germline-derived CDR1 and CDR2 are MDHEN and SYDVKM. TCRdb analysed the reads with MiXCR anew, one entry per CDR3 protein. The data contain some 100,000 distinct CDR3 sequences, about a third of them singletons. The source material was CD4+ T cells, either the whole sample or a sorted fraction (not recorded which). This TCR came from a human donor in good health. The chain employs TRBV28 and TRBJ2-5; 8 nucleotides line up with TRBD1. The chain's CDR3 is CASSLATPGQGETQYF. The DNA for the CDR3 is TGTGCCAGCAGTTTAGCCACCCCAGGACAGGGAGAGACCCAGTACTTC.